The rows below give T cell receptor beta chains drawn from one sample of a study of T cells after yellow fever vaccination. TCRdb independently ran MiXCR on the 5' RACE reads; one entry per CDR3 protein. The sample records over 250,000 distinct CDR3 sequences, roughly 4.8% being singletons. This specimen was CD4+ T cells sorted from PBMCs, taken on the day of the yellow fever booster vaccination. These receptors were taken from a man younger than 30 who received the YFV17D yellow fever vaccine. CDR3s include the opening cysteine and the closing phenylalanine or tryptophan. A D gene is named only where the DNA matches it firmly. Size is omitted from some rows. Given values are once, few, many or a class for expanded clones.

CDR3aa: CASSIQGRNGQPQHF; CDR3nt: TGTGCCAGCAGTATCCAGGGGAGAAACGGTCAGCCCCAGCATTTT; abundance: .; len: 15; j_gene: TRBJ1-5; v_gene: TRBV6-5; d_gene: .
CDR3aa: CASSYSRGGGEQFF; CDR3nt: TGTGCCAGCAGTTACTCGAGAGGGGGCGGTGAGCAGTTCTTC; abundance: .; len: 14; j_gene: TRBJ2-1; v_gene: TRBV6-5; d_gene: TRBD1
CDR3aa: CASRVTTDTQYF; CDR3nt: TGCGCCAGCAGGGTCACCACAGATACGCAGTATTTT; abundance: many; len: 12; j_gene: TRBJ2-3; v_gene: TRBV5-1; d_gene: .
CDR3aa: CASSYTQGGGANVLTF; CDR3nt: TGTGCCAGCAGTTACACACAGGGAGGTGGGGCCAACGTCCTGACTTTC; abundance: .; len: 16; j_gene: TRBJ2-6; v_gene: TRBV6-5; d_gene: .
CDR3aa: CASSWGQGRGGYTF; CDR3nt: TGTGCCAGCAGTTGGGGACAGGGGCGGGGTGGCTACACCTTC; abundance: few; len: 14; j_gene: TRBJ1-2; v_gene: TRBV6-1; d_gene: TRBD1
CDR3aa: CASSEARGTQYF; CDR3nt: TGTGCCAGCAGTGAAGCGCGGGGGACCCAGTACTTC; abundance: few; len: 12; j_gene: TRBJ2-5; v_gene: TRBV6-1; d_gene: .
CDR3aa: CASSTRHIRQETQYF; CDR3nt: TGTGCCAGCAGCACACGACATATCCGACAAGAGACCCAGTACTTC; abundance: many; len: 15; j_gene: TRBJ2-5; v_gene: TRBV7-2; d_gene: .
CDR3aa: CASSLGGGGGTQYF; CDR3nt: TGTGCCAGCAGCTTGGGAGGGGGCGGAGGTACGCAGTATTTT; abundance: many; len: 14; j_gene: TRBJ2-3; v_gene: TRBV5-5; d_gene: TRBD1
CDR3aa: CASSLEGQTNEQYF; CDR3nt: TGTGCCAGCAGCTTAGAGGGACAGACGAACGAGCAGTACTTC; abundance: many; len: 14; j_gene: TRBJ2-7; v_gene: TRBV7-9; d_gene: TRBD1
CDR3aa: CASSRDSTSGEQFF; CDR3nt: TGCGCCAGCAGCCGGGACTCAACAAGTGGTGAGCAGTTCTTC; abundance: many; len: 14; j_gene: TRBJ2-1; v_gene: TRBV5-1; d_gene: .
CDR3aa: CASSQDPKGGSFTGELFF; CDR3nt: TGCGCCAGCAGCCAAGATCCGAAGGGGGGGTCCTTCACCGGGGAGCTGTTTTTT; abundance: few; len: 18; j_gene: TRBJ2-2; v_gene: TRBV4-1; d_gene: .
CDR3aa: CASSVQYNYGYTF; CDR3nt: TGTGCCAGCAGTGTTCAGTATAACTATGGCTACACCTTC; abundance: .; len: 13; j_gene: TRBJ1-2; v_gene: TRBV6-1; d_gene: .
CDR3aa: CATSGGQDPSNTQYF; CDR3nt: TGTGCCACCAGTGGGGGACAGGACCCCTCAAATACGCAGTATTTT; abundance: .; len: 15; j_gene: TRBJ2-3; v_gene: TRBV24-1; d_gene: TRBD1
CDR3aa: CASSYKDSGTEAFF; CDR3nt: TGTGCCAGCAGCTATAAAGACAGTGGCACTGAAGCTTTCTTT; abundance: .; len: 14; j_gene: TRBJ1-1; v_gene: TRBV5-4; d_gene: .
CDR3aa: CASSPSGTTNYGYTF; CDR3nt: TGTGCCAGCTCACCTTCGGGTACGACTAACTATGGCTACACCTTC; abundance: .; len: 15; j_gene: TRBJ1-2; v_gene: TRBV18; d_gene: .
CDR3aa: CASSYRGDAAKNIQYF; CDR3nt: TGTGCCAGCAGTTACCGAGGGGACGCAGCCAAAAACATTCAGTACTTC; abundance: many; len: 16; j_gene: TRBJ2-4; v_gene: TRBV12-3/TRBV12-4; d_gene: .
CDR3aa: CASSYLWGDTEAFF; CDR3nt: TGTGCCAGCAGTTACCTCTGGGGCGACACTGAAGCTTTCTTT; abundance: many; len: 14; j_gene: TRBJ1-1; v_gene: TRBV6-5; d_gene: .
CDR3aa: CAIAKGGDTQYF; CDR3nt: TGTGCCATCGCGAAGGGTGGGGATACGCAGTATTTT; abundance: many; len: 12; j_gene: TRBJ2-3; v_gene: TRBV10-3; d_gene: .
CDR3aa: CSVAGSLYQETQYF; CDR3nt: TGCAGCGTTGCTGGGTCACTGTACCAAGAGACCCAGTACTTC; abundance: few; len: 14; j_gene: TRBJ2-5; v_gene: TRBV29-1; d_gene: .
CDR3aa: CASSPRRGELYGYTF; CDR3nt: TGTGCCAGCAGCCCCCGCAGGGGCGAACTCTATGGCTACACCTTC; abundance: few; len: 15; j_gene: TRBJ1-2; v_gene: TRBV7-2; d_gene: .
CDR3aa: CASRSGLRSYEQYF; CDR3nt: TGTGCCAGCAGGTCGGGACTTAGGTCCTACGAGCAGTACTTC; abundance: many; len: 14; j_gene: TRBJ2-7; v_gene: TRBV12-3/TRBV12-4; d_gene: .
CDR3aa: CASSRPRREAFF; CDR3nt: TGTGCCAGCAGCCGACCAAGGCGCGAAGCTTTCTTT; abundance: many; len: 12; j_gene: TRBJ1-1; v_gene: TRBV4-2; d_gene: .
CDR3aa: CASSQGADTEAFF; CDR3nt: TGTGCCAGTAGCCAGGGGGCGGACACTGAAGCTTTCTTT; abundance: few; len: 13; j_gene: TRBJ1-1; v_gene: TRBV19; d_gene: TRBD1
CDR3aa: CASSLRHPDTEAFF; CDR3nt: TGTGCCAGCAGCCTACGACATCCCGACACAGAAGCTTTCTTT; abundance: few; len: 14; j_gene: TRBJ1-1; v_gene: TRBV6-5; d_gene: .
CDR3aa: CASSLSRRFYPETQYF; CDR3nt: TGTGCCAGCAGTTTATCCCGGCGATTCTATCCCGAGACCCAGTACTTC; abundance: .; len: 16; j_gene: TRBJ2-5; v_gene: TRBV12-3/TRBV12-4; d_gene: .
CDR3aa: CSVDSPLHF; CDR3nt: TGCAGCGTTGACTCGCCCCTCCACTTT; abundance: .; len: 9; j_gene: TRBJ1-6; v_gene: TRBV29-1; d_gene: .
CDR3aa: CASEPGQGYTGELFF; CDR3nt: TGTGCCAGCGAACCGGGACAGGGGTACACCGGGGAGCTGTTTTTT; abundance: many; len: 15; j_gene: TRBJ2-2; v_gene: TRBV6-2/TRBV6-3; d_gene: TRBD1
CDR3aa: CSARDSTRRETQYF; CDR3nt: TGCAGTGCGCGCGACTCGACAAGGCGAGAGACCCAGTACTTC; abundance: few; len: 14; j_gene: TRBJ2-5; v_gene: TRBV20-1; d_gene: .
CDR3aa: CSAALAGYNEQFF; CDR3nt: TGCAGTGCTGCACTAGCGGGGTACAATGAGCAGTTCTTC; abundance: many; len: 13; j_gene: TRBJ2-1; v_gene: TRBV20-1; d_gene: TRBD2
CDR3aa: CASSQYTEGTDTQYF; CDR3nt: TGTGCCAGCAGCCAATACACCGAGGGCACAGATACGCAGTATTTT; abundance: few; len: 15; j_gene: TRBJ2-3; v_gene: TRBV7-3; d_gene: .
CDR3aa: CASSLDVGPRVTDTQYF; CDR3nt: TGTGCCAGCAGCTTAGACGTGGGCCCCAGGGTCACAGATACGCAGTATTTT; abundance: few; len: 17; j_gene: TRBJ2-3; v_gene: TRBV7-8; d_gene: .
CDR3aa: CASSLRGMDLNIQYF; CDR3nt: TGTGCCAGCAGCTTAAGGGGAATGGATCTAAACATTCAGTACTTC; abundance: many; len: 15; j_gene: TRBJ2-4; v_gene: TRBV7-9; d_gene: .
CDR3aa: CASTTSTHGNTIYF; CDR3nt: TGTGCCAGCACCACTTCGACACACGGAAACACCATATATTTT; abundance: .; len: 14; j_gene: TRBJ1-3; v_gene: TRBV12-3/TRBV12-4; d_gene: .
CDR3aa: CAISELGGTHF; CDR3nt: TGTGCCATCAGTGAGCTCGGGGGAACCCACTTC; abundance: few; len: 11; j_gene: TRBJ1-2; v_gene: TRBV10-3; d_gene: .
CDR3aa: CASSPRLNTGELFFF; CDR3nt: .; abundance: .; len: 15; j_gene: TRBJ2-2; v_gene: TRBV11-2; d_gene: .
CDR3aa: CASSQDKGWDTQYF; CDR3nt: TGTGCCAGCAGCCAAGATAAAGGCTGGGATACGCAGTATTTT; abundance: .; len: 14; j_gene: TRBJ2-3; v_gene: TRBV4-2; d_gene: .
CDR3aa: CASSLRIVTSSNEQFF; CDR3nt: TGTGCCAGCAGCTTAAGGATCGTGACTAGCAGCAATGAGCAGTTCTTC; abundance: .; len: 16; j_gene: TRBJ2-1; v_gene: TRBV7-2; d_gene: TRBD2
CDR3aa: CASSPSIQFYGYTF; CDR3nt: TGTGCCAGTAGCCCCTCAATACAATTCTATGGCTACACCTTC; abundance: .; len: 14; j_gene: TRBJ1-2; v_gene: TRBV19; d_gene: .
CDR3aa: CASSSMAGSANIQYF; CDR3nt: TGCGCCAGCAGCTCTATGGCGGGTAGCGCAAACATTCAGTACTTC; abundance: many; len: 15; j_gene: TRBJ2-4; v_gene: TRBV5-1; d_gene: .
CDR3aa: CAAGEGRQTQYF; CDR3nt: TGTGCCGCAGGAGAGGGGAGGCAGACCCAGTACTTC; abundance: many; len: 12; j_gene: TRBJ2-5; v_gene: TRBV25-1; d_gene: .
CDR3aa: CASPPGGAFF; CDR3nt: TGTGCCAGCCCCCCGGGGGGAGCTTTCTTT; abundance: few; len: 10; j_gene: TRBJ1-1; v_gene: TRBV6-2/TRBV6-3; d_gene: .
CDR3aa: CSLARGGATDTQYF; CDR3nt: TGCAGTCTAGCTCGGGGGGGGGCCACAGATACGCAGTATTTT; abundance: .; len: 14; j_gene: TRBJ2-3; v_gene: TRBV20-1; d_gene: TRBD2
CDR3aa: CASSWDRRETQYF; CDR3nt: TGTGCCAGCAGCTGGGACAGGAGAGAGACCCAGTACTTC; abundance: .; len: 13; j_gene: TRBJ2-5; v_gene: TRBV5-6; d_gene: TRBD1
CDR3aa: CASSSLASLNTEAFF; CDR3nt: TGCGCCAGCAGCTCCCTCGCCAGCCTGAACACTGAAGCTTTCTTT; abundance: many; len: 15; j_gene: TRBJ1-1; v_gene: TRBV4-1; d_gene: .
CDR3aa: CASSPSSGRPYEQYF; CDR3nt: TGTGCCAGCAGCCCCTCCAGCGGGCGACCCTACGAGCAGTACTTC; abundance: .; len: 15; j_gene: TRBJ2-7; v_gene: TRBV12-3/TRBV12-4; d_gene: .
CDR3aa: CASSRRASWDSPLHF; CDR3nt: TGTGCCAGCAGCCGCCGGGCCTCATGGGATTCACCCCTCCACTTT; abundance: .; len: 15; j_gene: TRBJ1-6; v_gene: TRBV3-1; d_gene: .
CDR3aa: CSVAGVSGMNTEAFF; CDR3nt: TGCAGCGTTGCTGGCGTCAGCGGCATGAACACTGAAGCTTTCTTT; abundance: few; len: 15; j_gene: TRBJ1-1; v_gene: TRBV29-1; d_gene: .
CDR3aa: CASSFSSGGKTQYF; CDR3nt: TGTGCCAGCAGCTTCTCTAGCGGGGGGAAGACCCAGTACTTC; abundance: .; len: 14; j_gene: TRBJ2-5; v_gene: TRBV11-2; d_gene: TRBD2
CDR3aa: CASSEPKLIFLYNEQFF; CDR3nt: TGCGCCAGCAGTGAGCCGAAGTTGATATTTTTATACAATGAGCAGTTCTTC; abundance: many; len: 17; j_gene: TRBJ2-1; v_gene: TRBV10-2; d_gene: .
CDR3aa: CASSFSPLTEAFF; CDR3nt: TGCGCCAGCAGCTTCTCACCCCTCACTGAAGCTTTCTTT; abundance: many; len: 13; j_gene: TRBJ1-1; v_gene: TRBV5-1; d_gene: .
CDR3aa: CSARPRLAGGLAKNIQYF; CDR3nt: TGCAGTGCTAGACCCAGACTAGCGGGGGGACTAGCCAAAAACATTCAGTACTTC; abundance: few; len: 18; j_gene: TRBJ2-4; v_gene: TRBV20-1; d_gene: TRBD2
CDR3aa: CASSIRWGSGANVLTF; CDR3nt: TGTGCCAGCAGCATAAGGTGGGGCTCTGGGGCCAACGTCCTGACTTTC; abundance: many; len: 16; j_gene: TRBJ2-6; v_gene: TRBV7-2; d_gene: .
CDR3aa: CASLGQGLNEQFF; CDR3nt: TGTGCCAGCTTGGGACAGGGACTCAATGAGCAGTTCTTC; abundance: many; len: 13; j_gene: TRBJ2-1; v_gene: TRBV18; d_gene: TRBD1